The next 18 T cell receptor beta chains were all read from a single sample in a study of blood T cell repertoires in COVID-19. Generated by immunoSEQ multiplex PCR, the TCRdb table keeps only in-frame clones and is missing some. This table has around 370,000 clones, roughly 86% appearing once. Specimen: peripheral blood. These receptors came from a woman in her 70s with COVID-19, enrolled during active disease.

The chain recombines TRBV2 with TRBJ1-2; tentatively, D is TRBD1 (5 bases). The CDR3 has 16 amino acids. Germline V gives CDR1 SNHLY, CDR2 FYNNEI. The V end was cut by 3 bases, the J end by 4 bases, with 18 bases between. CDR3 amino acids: CASSEEGPLNFYGYTF. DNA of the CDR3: TGTGCCAGCAGTGAGGAGGGGCCCTTAAACTTCTATGGCTACACCTTC. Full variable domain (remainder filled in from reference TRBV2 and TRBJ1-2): EPEVTQTPSHQVTQMGQEVILRCVPISNHLYFYWYRQILGQKVEFLVSFYNNEISEKSEIFDDQFSVERPDGSNFTLKIRSTKLEDSAMYFCASSEEGPLNFYGYTFGSGTRLTVV.

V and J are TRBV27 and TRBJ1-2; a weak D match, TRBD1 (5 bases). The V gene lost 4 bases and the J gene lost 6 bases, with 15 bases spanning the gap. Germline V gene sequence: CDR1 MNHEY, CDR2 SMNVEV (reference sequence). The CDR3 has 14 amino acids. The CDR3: CASSYNSGSNGYTF. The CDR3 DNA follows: TGTGCCAGCAGTTACAACTCAGGGTCCAATGGCTACACCTTC.

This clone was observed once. The CDR3: CASSLGQGEEEEEKLFF. The CDR3, as DNA: TGTGCCAGCAGCTTAGGACAGGGGGAGGAGGAGGAAGAAAAACTGTTTTTT. The V call is TRBV9, the J call TRBJ1-4; 10 nucleotides agree with TRBD1. The CDR3 has 17 residues. The germline V gene encodes CDR1 SGDLS and CDR2 YYNGEE. J was trimmed by 8 bases and V by 4 bases; bases with no gene match: 14.

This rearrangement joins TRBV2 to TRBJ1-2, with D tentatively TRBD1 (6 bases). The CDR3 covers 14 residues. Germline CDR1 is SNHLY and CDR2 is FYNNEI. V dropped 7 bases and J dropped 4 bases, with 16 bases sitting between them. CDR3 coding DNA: TGTGCCAGCAATGACAGGAAAACCTTCTATGGCTACACCTTC. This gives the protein CASNDRKTFYGYTF. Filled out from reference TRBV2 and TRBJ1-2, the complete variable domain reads EPEVTQTPSHQVTQMGQEVILRCVPISNHLYFYWYRQILGQKVEFLVSFYNNEISEKSEIFDDQFSVERPDGSNFTLKIRSTKLEDSAMYFCASNDRKTFYGYTFGSGTRLTVV.

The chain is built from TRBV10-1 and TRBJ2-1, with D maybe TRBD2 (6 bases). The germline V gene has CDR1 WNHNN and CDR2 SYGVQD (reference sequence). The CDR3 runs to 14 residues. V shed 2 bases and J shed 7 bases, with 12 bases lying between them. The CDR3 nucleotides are TGCGCCAGCAGTGAGGGGGGAGGCCGAAATGAGCAGTTCTTC. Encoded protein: CASSEGGGRNEQFF.

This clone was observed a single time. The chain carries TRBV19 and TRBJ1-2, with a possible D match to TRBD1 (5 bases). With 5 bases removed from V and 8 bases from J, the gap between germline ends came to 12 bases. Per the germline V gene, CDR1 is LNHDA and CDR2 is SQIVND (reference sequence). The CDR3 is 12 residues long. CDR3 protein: CASSVGLGGYTF. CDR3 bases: TGTGCCAGTAGTGTGGGACTGGGCGGCTACACCTTC.

In DNA form, the CDR3 reads TGCGCCAGCAGCCAAGCTAGCAGTGCCTCGGGTGAAGCTTTCTTT. This sequence encodes CASSQASSASGEAFF. V is TRBV4-3 and J is TRBJ1-1; D ambiguous. Germline CDR1 reads LGHNA; CDR2 reads YSLEER. V dropped 1 base and J dropped 7 bases, with 16 bases sitting between them. The CDR3 extends over 15 amino acids.

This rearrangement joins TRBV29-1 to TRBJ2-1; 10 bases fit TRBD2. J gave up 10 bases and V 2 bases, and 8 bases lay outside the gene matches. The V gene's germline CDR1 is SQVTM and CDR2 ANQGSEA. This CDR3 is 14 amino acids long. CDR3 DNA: TGCAGCGTTGAAAAACTAGCGGGGTATCAGGAGCAGTTCTTC. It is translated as CSVEKLAGYQEQFF.

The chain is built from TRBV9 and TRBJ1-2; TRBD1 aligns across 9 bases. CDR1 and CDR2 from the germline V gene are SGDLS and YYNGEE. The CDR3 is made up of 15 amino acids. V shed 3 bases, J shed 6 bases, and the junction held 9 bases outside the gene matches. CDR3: CASSAPTGGADGYTF. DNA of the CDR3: TGTGCCAGCAGCGCTCCAACAGGGGGCGCGGATGGCTACACCTTC.

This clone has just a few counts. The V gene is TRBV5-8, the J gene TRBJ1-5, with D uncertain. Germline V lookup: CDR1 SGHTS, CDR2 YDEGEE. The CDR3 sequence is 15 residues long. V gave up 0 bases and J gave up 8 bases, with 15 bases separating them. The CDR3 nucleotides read TGTGCCAGCAGCTTGGGACCTCGGGGATTTGAGCCCCAGCATTTT. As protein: CASSLGPRGFEPQHF.

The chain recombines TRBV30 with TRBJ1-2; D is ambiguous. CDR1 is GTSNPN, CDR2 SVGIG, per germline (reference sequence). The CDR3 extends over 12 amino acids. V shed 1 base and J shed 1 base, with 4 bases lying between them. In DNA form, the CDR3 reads TGTGCCTGGAGTGCGTATAACTATGGCTACACCTTC. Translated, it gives CAWSAYNYGYTF.

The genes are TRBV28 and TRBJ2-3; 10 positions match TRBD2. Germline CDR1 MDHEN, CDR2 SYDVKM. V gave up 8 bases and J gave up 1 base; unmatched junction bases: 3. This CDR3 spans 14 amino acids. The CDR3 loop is CASRGTSGTDTQYF. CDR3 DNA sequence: TGTGCCAGCCGGGGGACTAGCGGCACAGATACGCAGTATTTT.

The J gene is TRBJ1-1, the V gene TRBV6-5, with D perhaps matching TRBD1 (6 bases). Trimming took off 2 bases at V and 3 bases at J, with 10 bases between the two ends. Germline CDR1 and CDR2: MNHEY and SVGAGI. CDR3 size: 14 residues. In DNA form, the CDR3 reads TGTGCCAGCAGTTACAGTCCAGGGGACACTGAAGCTTTCTTT. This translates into CASSYSPGDTEAFF.

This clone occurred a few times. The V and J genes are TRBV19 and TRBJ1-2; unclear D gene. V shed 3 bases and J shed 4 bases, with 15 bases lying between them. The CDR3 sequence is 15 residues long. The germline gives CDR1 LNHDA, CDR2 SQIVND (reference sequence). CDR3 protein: CASSMRFPGSYGYTF. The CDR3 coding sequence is TGTGCCAGTAGTATGAGGTTCCCGGGAAGCTATGGCTACACCTTC.

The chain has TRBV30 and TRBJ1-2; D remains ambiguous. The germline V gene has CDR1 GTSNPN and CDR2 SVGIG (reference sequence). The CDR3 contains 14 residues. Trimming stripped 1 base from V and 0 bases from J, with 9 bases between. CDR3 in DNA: TGTGCCTGGAGTGCGACACTAGCTAACTATGGCTACACCTTC. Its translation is CAWSATLANYGYTF.

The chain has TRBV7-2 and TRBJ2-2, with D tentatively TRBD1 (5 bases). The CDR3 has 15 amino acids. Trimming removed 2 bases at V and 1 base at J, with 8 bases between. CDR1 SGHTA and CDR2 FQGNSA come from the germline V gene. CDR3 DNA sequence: TGTGCCAGCAGCTTACAGGGATGGAACACCGGGGAGCTGTTTTTT. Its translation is CASSLQGWNTGELFF.

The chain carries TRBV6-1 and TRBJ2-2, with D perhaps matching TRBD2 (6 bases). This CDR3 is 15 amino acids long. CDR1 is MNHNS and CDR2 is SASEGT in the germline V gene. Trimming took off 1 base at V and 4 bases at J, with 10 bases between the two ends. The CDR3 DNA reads TGTGCCAGCAGTGAAGTGGGGGGAAGCACCGGGGAGCTGTTTTTT. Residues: CASSEVGGSTGELFF.

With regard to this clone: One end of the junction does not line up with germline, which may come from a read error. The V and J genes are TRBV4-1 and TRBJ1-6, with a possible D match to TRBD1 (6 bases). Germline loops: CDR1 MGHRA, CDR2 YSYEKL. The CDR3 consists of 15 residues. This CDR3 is CASSEETGVPGRLHF. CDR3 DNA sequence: TGCGCCAGCAGCGAAGAGACAGGCGTCCCTGGGCGCCTCCACTTT.